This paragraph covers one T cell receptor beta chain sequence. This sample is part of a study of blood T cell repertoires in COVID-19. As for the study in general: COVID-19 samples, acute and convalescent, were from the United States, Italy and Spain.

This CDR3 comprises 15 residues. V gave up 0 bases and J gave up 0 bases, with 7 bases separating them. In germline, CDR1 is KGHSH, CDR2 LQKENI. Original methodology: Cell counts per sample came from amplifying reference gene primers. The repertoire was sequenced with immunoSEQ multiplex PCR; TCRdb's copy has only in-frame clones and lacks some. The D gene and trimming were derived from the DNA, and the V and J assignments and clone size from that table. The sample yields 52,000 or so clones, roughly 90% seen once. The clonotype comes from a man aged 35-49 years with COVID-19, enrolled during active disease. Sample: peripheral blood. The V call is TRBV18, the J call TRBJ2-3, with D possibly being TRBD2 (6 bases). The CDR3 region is CASSPPSGSTDTQYF. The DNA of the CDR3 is TGTGCCAGCTCACCACCCAGCGGGAGCACAGATACGCAGTATTTT.